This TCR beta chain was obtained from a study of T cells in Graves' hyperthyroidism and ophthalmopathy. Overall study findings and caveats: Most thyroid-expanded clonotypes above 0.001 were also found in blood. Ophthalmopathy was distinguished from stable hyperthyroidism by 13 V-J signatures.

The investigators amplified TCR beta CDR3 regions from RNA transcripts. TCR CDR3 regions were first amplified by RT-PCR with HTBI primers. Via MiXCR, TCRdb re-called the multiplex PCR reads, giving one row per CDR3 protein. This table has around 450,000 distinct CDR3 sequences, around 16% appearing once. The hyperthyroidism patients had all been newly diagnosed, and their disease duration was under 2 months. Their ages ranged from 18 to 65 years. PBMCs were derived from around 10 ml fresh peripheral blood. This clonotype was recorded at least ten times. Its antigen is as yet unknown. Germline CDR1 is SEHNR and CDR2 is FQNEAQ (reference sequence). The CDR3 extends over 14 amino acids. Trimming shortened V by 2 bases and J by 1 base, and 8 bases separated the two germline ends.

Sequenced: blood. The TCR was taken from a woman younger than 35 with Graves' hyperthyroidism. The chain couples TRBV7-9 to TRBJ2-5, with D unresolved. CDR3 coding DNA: TGTGCCAGCAGCTTAAGTCAGGCCCAAGAGACCCAGTACTTC. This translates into CASSLSQAQETQYF.